The 26 T cell receptor beta chains below all came from one sample that was sequenced in a study of shared clonotypes between healthy human individuals. Method: immunoSEQ multiplex PCR; TCRdb's copy keeps in-frame clones and lacks some. Among about 180,000 clones listed, around 93% were seen once. The sequenced sample consisted of naive CD4+ T cells sorted from blood. Sample subset: CD45RA+ positively selected. All receptors come from a woman aged 25 to 39 in good health.

This chain uses TRBV27 with TRBJ1-2, with D perhaps TRBD1 (5 bases). Germline CDR1 is MNHEY and CDR2 is SMNVEV (reference sequence). Trimming stripped 4 bases from V and 4 bases from J, with 10 bases between. CDR3 length: 13 residues. The CDR3 protein is CASSSLGTYGYTF. The CDR3 DNA sequence: TGTGCCAGCAGTTCCCTCGGGACCTATGGCTACACCTTC.

CDR3 in DNA: TGTGCCAGTAGTACCCGACGGTATAGCAATCAGCCCCAGCATTTT. It codes for CASSTRRYSNQPQHF. The rearrangement joins TRBV19 to TRBJ1-5; D remains unclear. Trimming left V 4 bases short and J 0 bases short, with 10 bases between. The CDR3 extends over 15 amino acids. Germline-derived CDR1 and CDR2 are LNHDA and SQIVND (reference sequence).

This chain uses TRBV19 with TRBJ2-7, with D perhaps matching TRBD1 (6 bases). The germline CDR1 and CDR2 sequences are LNHDA and SQIVND (reference sequence). V was clipped by 3 bases and J by 3 bases, with 9 bases between them. This CDR3 contains 13 residues. Here the CDR3 DNA reads TGTGCCAGTAGTATCGCGGACAGCTACGAGCAGTACTTC. Translating gives CASSIADSYEQYF.

V is TRBV5-1 and J is TRBJ1-4, with a possible D match to TRBD1 (6 bases). CDR1 is SGHRS and CDR2 is YFSETQ in the germline V gene. Trimming pared 2 bases from V and 7 bases from J, leaving 12 bases between. The CDR3 covers 14 residues. CDR3 in DNA: TGCGCCAGCAGCTTTAAGGGGGACGGTGAAAAACTGTTTTTT. Protein: CASSFKGDGEKLFF.

The chain is built from TRBV5-4 and TRBJ2-5; D remains ambiguous. The CDR3 covers 12 residues. Between the trimmed V and J ends, which lost 0 bases and 2 bases, there was a span of 2 bases. Germline V gene lookup returns CDR1 SGHNT and CDR2 YYREEE (reference sequence). For the CDR3, the DNA is TGTGCCAGCAGCTTGGGACAAGAGACCCAGTACTTC. Residues: CASSLGQETQYF.

The chain couples TRBV5-1 to TRBJ2-7, with D maybe TRBD1 (6 bases). The CDR3 covers 15 residues. V lost 0 bases and J 4 bases, leaving 14 bases between the germline ends. Germline loops: CDR1 SGHRS, CDR2 YFSETQ. The CDR3: CASSLDVRGYYEQYF. The CDR3 region has the DNA TGCGCCAGCAGCTTGGACGTCAGGGGATATTACGAGCAGTACTTC. Filled out from reference TRBV5-1 and TRBJ2-7, the complete variable domain reads KAGVTQTPRYLIKTRGQQVTLSCSPISGHRSVSWYQQTPGQGLQFLFEYFSETQRNKGNFPGRFSGRQFSNSRSEMNVSTLELGDSALYLCASSLDVRGYYEQYFGPGTRLTVT.

This clone appeared a single time. The chain joins TRBV6-5 to TRBJ1-3, with 7 bases lining up with TRBD1. The CDR3 extends over 15 amino acids. V was clipped by 5 bases and J by 0 bases; unmatched bases: 4. Germline loops: CDR1 MNHEY, CDR2 SVGAGI. CDR3 sequence: CASSRQGDSGNTIYF. In DNA, the CDR3 is TGTGCCAGCAGTCGACAGGGAGACTCTGGAAACACCATATATTTT.

This chain connects TRBV29-1 to TRBJ2-7; D is unclear. The CDR3 sequence is 13 residues long. Germline V CDR1 and CDR2: SQVTM, ANQGSEA. Trimming removed 2 bases from V and 5 bases from J, with 13 bases in between. The CDR3 DNA reads as TGCAGCGTTGAATTTGGCCAAGGTAACGAGCAGTACTTC. Protein: CSVEFGQGNEQYF.

The chain combines TRBV7-2 with TRBJ1-5, with a weak D call TRBD1 (6 bases). Trimming shortened V by 7 bases and J by 9 bases, and 19 bases separated the two germline ends. This CDR3 region has 14 residues. The germline V gene has CDR1 SGHTA and CDR2 FQGNSA. The CDR3 region is CASNSRAGAGPQHF. The CDR3 coding sequence is TGTGCCAGCAACTCCCGTGCGGGGGCGGGGCCCCAGCATTTT.

The chain has TRBV27 and TRBJ2-7; tentatively, D is TRBD2 (6 bases). The CDR3 has 14 residues. Germline CDR1 and CDR2: MNHEY and SMNVEV (reference sequence). With 5 bases removed from V and 2 bases from J, the gap between germline ends came to 13 bases. The CDR3 nucleotides are TGTGCCAGCAGTCGGCCCGGGAGACCCTACGAGCAGTACTTC. Residues: CASSRPGRPYEQYF.

J is TRBJ1-5 and V is TRBV19; D is possibly TRBD1 (5 bases). Germline assignment: CDR1 LNHDA and CDR2 SQIVND (reference sequence). The V end lost 6 bases, the J end lost 8 bases, and 14 bases lay between the germline ends. The CDR3 consists of 13 residues. The CDR3 DNA reads as TGTGCCAGTAGGAGGGGACCGCAGGAGCCCCAGCATTTT. Residues: CASRRGPQEPQHF.

This sequence joins TRBV19 and TRBJ2-3; D possibly corresponds to TRBD1 (6 bases). The V and J ends lost 10 bases and 4 bases respectively, with 9 bases between them. The CDR3 consists of 11 residues. Per the germline V gene, CDR1 is LNHDA and CDR2 is SQIVND (reference sequence). CDR3 sequence reads: CATGEADTQYF. The CDR3, as DNA: TGTGCCACAGGGGAAGCAGATACGCAGTATTTT.

The rearrangement links TRBV5-1 to TRBJ2-1; 8 bases line up with TRBD2. J lost 3 bases, V lost 4 bases, and 12 bases had no gene match. Germline CDR1 reads SGHRS; CDR2 reads YFSETQ. CDR3 length equals 17 residues. The CDR3 protein is CASSRGSGAGDYNEQFF. The CDR3 nucleotides read TGCGCCAGCAGCAGGGGTTCAGGAGCGGGAGACTACAATGAGCAGTTCTTC.

This clone has a handful of counts. V usage is TRBV7-9 and J usage is TRBJ2-7; 10 nucleotides agree with TRBD2. V lost 3 bases to trimming and J lost 3 bases; unmatched junction nucleotides: 5. The CDR3 sequence is 15 residues long. Germline values: CDR1 SEHNR, CDR2 FQNEAQ (reference sequence). CDR3 residues: CASSFSASGGYEQYF. CDR3 nucleotides: TGTGCCAGCAGCTTTTCGGCTAGCGGGGGCTACGAGCAGTACTTC.

The genes are TRBV28 and TRBJ1-1; 10 bases fit TRBD1. The CDR3 is 15 amino acids. CDR1 and CDR2 (germline): MDHEN, SYDVKM. V gave up 6 bases and J gave up 4 bases; unmatched junction bases: 8. The CDR3 spells CASRPGQGFGTEAFF. The CDR3 bases are TGTGCCAGCAGACCGGGACAGGGGTTTGGCACTGAAGCTTTCTTT.

V usage is TRBV6-1 and J usage is TRBJ1-1; TRBD1 matches 8 bases. Losses at the gene ends were 1 base for V and 6 bases for J; bases not matched to a gene: 1. CDR1 is MNHNS, CDR2 SASEGT, per germline. The CDR3 totals 13 residues. Here the CDR3 reads CASSEGTGSEAFF. CDR3 in DNA: TGTGCCAGCAGTGAAGGGACAGGGTCTGAAGCTTTCTTT.

This clone occurred once. The chain has TRBV5-5 and TRBJ2-7; 7 nucleotides match TRBD1. Germline lookup yields CDR1 SGHKS and CDR2 YYEKEE (reference sequence). This CDR3 has 16 amino acids. The V and J ends lost 3 bases and 6 bases, in that order; junction bases with no gene match: 15. The CDR3 DNA is TGTGCCAGCAGCTGGAGGACAGGCCCCGTCTCCGGCGAGCAGTACTTC. This translates into CASSWRTGPVSGEQYF.

The genes are TRBV4-2 and TRBJ2-5; 11 nucleotides match TRBD2. Germline trimming cut 2 bases from V and 2 bases from J; bases unmatched to any gene: 10. The germline CDR1 and CDR2 sequences are LGHNA and YNFKEQ. The CDR3 spans 18 residues. Written as DNA, the CDR3 is TGTGCCAGCAGCCAACGTACCGGGACTAGCGGACCTCAAGAGACCCAGTACTTC. Translated: CASSQRTGTSGPQETQYF.

The chain joins TRBV29-1 to TRBJ2-5; 11 bases are shared with TRBD1. The DNA end lines up better with TRBJ2-7; the J call may be wrong. CDR1 and CDR2 (germline): SQVTM, ANQGSEA. The CDR3 totals 13 residues. The CDR3 sequence: CSVGGTGGYEQYF. CDR3 DNA sequence: TGCAGCGTTGGTGGGACAGGGGGCTACGAGCAGTACTTC.

The chain has TRBV6-6 and TRBJ1-5; D remains ambiguous. Germline loops: CDR1 MNHNY, CDR2 SVGAGI (reference sequence). This CDR3 comprises 13 residues. V was trimmed by 0 bases and J by 0 bases, leaving 0 bases between them. The CDR3 DNA is TGTGCCAGCAGTTACTCTAGCAATCAGCCCCAGCATTTT. Encoded protein: CASSYSSNQPQHF.

The chain combines TRBV6-1 with TRBJ1-2; 7 bases agree with TRBD1. CDR1 is MNHNS, CDR2 SASEGT, per germline. V shed 0 bases, J shed 4 bases, and the junction held 5 bases outside the gene matches. CDR3 length: 15 residues. CDR3: CASSEAPGGFYGYTF. CDR3 bases: TGTGCCAGCAGTGAAGCTCCAGGGGGTTTCTATGGCTACACCTTC.

V gene TRBV4-1 combines with J gene TRBJ1-1; D may be TRBD1 (5 bases). The germline V and J ends were trimmed by 4 bases and 1 base, with 13 bases remaining between them. CDR1 and CDR2 (germline): MGHRA, YSYEKL. This CDR3 spans 15 amino acids. DNA of the CDR3: TGCGCCAGCAGCCCGATCCCGCAGGGGAACACTGAAGCTTTCTTT. Amino acid sequence: CASSPIPQGNTEAFF.

V is TRBV9 and J is TRBJ2-3, with 13 bases matching TRBD2. The CDR3 length is 20 residues. The germline V gene has CDR1 SGDLS and CDR2 YYNGEE. Unmatched junction bases numbered 17, after V lost 3 bases and J lost 4 bases. The CDR3 region is CASSEEGTSGTLGEADTQYF. DNA for the CDR3: TGTGCCAGCAGCGAGGAGGGGACTAGCGGGACCCTCGGAGAGGCAGATACGCAGTATTTT.

The V call is TRBV19, the J call TRBJ1-3, with D unresolved. The CDR3 extends over 16 amino acids. Trimming shortened V by 4 bases and J by 0 bases, and 13 bases separated the two germline ends. From germline, CDR1 is LNHDA and CDR2 SQIVND (reference sequence). Here the CDR3 DNA reads TGTGCCAGTAGTACCCCCGCCCGCTCCTCTGGAAACACCATATATTTT. Its translation is CASSTPARSSGNTIYF.

This chain joins TRBV28 and TRBJ1-1, with TRBD1 identical over 9 bases. The CDR3 totals 15 residues. Germline CDR1 MDHEN, CDR2 SYDVKM. V lost 5 bases, J lost 5 bases, and 9 bases stayed unmatched. The CDR3 DNA follows: TGTGCCAGCAGTCCCCCCGGGACAGGGCTAACTGAAGCTTTCTTT. It codes for CASSPPGTGLTEAFF.

The chain employs TRBV27 and TRBJ2-7; perhaps TRBD2 as D (6 bases). The V end was cut by 4 bases, the J end by 4 bases, with 14 bases between. This CDR3 comprises 14 residues. Germline-derived CDR1 and CDR2 are MNHEY and SMNVEV (reference sequence). CDR3 bases: TGTGCCAGCAGTTCGACTAGTGGGAGATACGAGCAGTACTTC. Residues: CASSSTSGRYEQYF.